Below, 16 T cell receptor beta chains from the same sample are listed, as sequenced in a study of memory CD4+ T cells and cytomegalovirus serostatus. The sort gate was single viable CD3+CD4+CD8-CD45RO+ cells for memory CD4+ T cells. Some clones are missing from TCRdb's copy, which holds only in-frame ones; the method was immunoSEQ multiplex PCR. The table includes about 52,000 clones, over 60% detected once. Sequencing input: memory CD4+ T cells from blood. The receptors shown here come from an adult in good health and CMV-seropositive.

The V call is TRBV4-3, the J call TRBJ1-1; D gene uncertain. CDR1 LGHNA and CDR2 YSLEER come from the germline V gene. This CDR3 spans 14 amino acids. The V gene lost 8 bases and the J gene lost 1 base, with 14 bases spanning the gap. Here the CDR3 reads CASGVRRGNTEAFF. Here the CDR3 DNA reads TGCGCCAGCGGGGTCAGGCGGGGGAACACTGAAGCTTTCTTT.

The table lists this clone with a few counts. The chain carries TRBV6-1 and TRBJ2-5; 8 nucleotides align to TRBD1. The trim removed 11 bases at V and 4 bases at J, leaving 12 bases unmatched. Germline CDR1 MNHNS, CDR2 SASEGT. This CDR3 contains 14 residues. CDR3 bases: TGTGCCGGAGGCAGGGGGCCTACCTTAGAGACCCAGTACTTC. Its translation is CAGGRGPTLETQYF.

The rearrangement links TRBV4-3 to TRBJ1-4, with D perhaps matching TRBD1 (5 bases). The CDR3 contains 16 residues. Germline V lookup: CDR1 LGHNA, CDR2 YSLEER. V shed 1 base and J shed 5 bases, with 14 bases lying between them. In DNA form, the CDR3 reads TGCGCCAGCAGCCAAGTTAGGGGACGGGGAAATGAAAAACTGTTTTTT. This translates into CASSQVRGRGNEKLFF.

The rearrangement links TRBV9 to TRBJ1-6, with D tentatively TRBD1 (5 bases). Germline CDR1 and CDR2: SGDLS and YYNGEE. This CDR3 comprises 16 residues. Trimming stripped 0 bases from V and 7 bases from J, with 14 bases between. CDR3 in DNA: TGTGCCAGCAGCGTAGGTCAGGGACTCGACAATTCACCCCTCCACTTT. This gives the protein CASSVGQGLDNSPLHF. Supplemented by reference TRBV9 and TRBJ1-6, the full variable domain reads DSGVTQTPKHLITATGQRVTLRCSPRSGDLSVYWYQQSLDQGLQFLIQYYNGEERAKGNILERFSAQQFPDLHSELNLSSLELGDSALYFCASSVGQGLDNSPLHFGNGTRLTVT.

Here the CDR3 reads CAIGQGNAYTF. CDR3 nucleotides: TGTGCCATCGGACAGGGCAACGCCTACACCTTC. This chain joins TRBV10-3 and TRBJ1-2; 8 nucleotides match TRBD1. CDR3 length: 11 residues. The ends lost 8 bases at V and 10 bases at J; junction bases unmatched: 6. CDR1 and CDR2 (germline): ENHRY, SYGVKD.

The rearrangement joins TRBV5-1 to TRBJ2-3, with 7 bases matching TRBD1. The CDR3 is 14 amino acids. J was trimmed by 7 bases and V by 0 bases; bases with no gene match: 5. Per germline, CDR1 SGHRS and CDR2 YFSETQ. The CDR3 region has the DNA TGCGCCAGCAGCTTGGGAGGGGGCGAGTATACGCAGTATTTT. Amino acids: CASSLGGGEYTQYF.

This clone was recorded only once. This chain joins TRBV7-2 and TRBJ2-3; no clear D. Germline assignment: CDR1 SGHTA and CDR2 FQGNSA. The CDR3 is made up of 14 amino acids. V was pared by 0 bases and J by 6 bases, with 10 bases between. CDR3 DNA: TGTGCCAGCAGCTTAGCAGGGTTTGCGGATACGCAGTATTTT. Translating gives CASSLAGFADTQYF. The entire variable domain, with the rest obtained from reference TRBV7-2 and TRBJ2-3, is as follows: GAGVSQSPSNKVTEKGKDVELRCDPISGHTALYWYRQSLGQGLEFLIYFQGNSAPDKSGLPSDRFSAERTGGSVSTLTIQRTQQEDSAVYLCASSLAGFADTQYFGPGTRLTVL.

The chain has TRBV4-3 and TRBJ1-1; D may be TRBD1 (5 bases). CDR1 is LGHNA and CDR2 is YSLEER in the germline V gene. The CDR3 runs to 15 residues. V lost 1 base, J lost 1 base, and 10 bases lay in between. The CDR3 nucleotides are TGCGCCAGCAGCCAAGTAGCGGGGACGAACACTGAAGCTTTCTTT. This translates into CASSQVAGTNTEAFF.

This clone was observed a handful of times. This chain links TRBV6-1 with TRBJ1-3; 8 bases are a match to TRBD1. Germline lookup yields CDR1 MNHNS and CDR2 SASEGT. After removal of 11 bases from V and 4 bases from J, the junction contained 4 bases not matched to a gene. There are 12 residues in the CDR3. The chain's CDR3 is CASDREGNTIYF. CDR3 nucleotides: TGTGCCTCGGACAGGGAGGGAAACACCATATATTTT.

The chain uses TRBV27 and TRBJ1-6, with D possibly TRBD1 on 5 matching bases. V was cut by 2 bases and J by 5 bases, with 16 bases left in between. Looked up from germline, CDR1 is MNHEY and CDR2 is SMNVEV (reference sequence). This CDR3 comprises 17 residues. CDR3 sequence: CASSLGLTRRDNSPLHF. Written as DNA, the CDR3 is TGTGCCAGCAGTTTAGGATTGACCCGCAGGGATAATTCACCCCTCCACTTT.

The chain carries TRBV11-2 and TRBJ2-7, with no clear D. This CDR3 comprises 14 residues. The germline CDR1 and CDR2 sequences are SGHAT and FQNNGV. The V and J ends lost 3 bases and 2 bases respectively, with 11 bases between them. CDR3 coding DNA: TGTGCCAGCAGCTTTGGAGACGGTCCCTACGAGCAGTACTTC. This encodes CASSFGDGPYEQYF.

The CDR3 region is CASSSSRLQILTDTQYF. DNA for the CDR3: TGTGCCAGCAGCTCTTCTCGGTTACAGATACTCACAGATACGCAGTATTTT. The J gene is TRBJ2-3, the V gene TRBV7-8; D call uncertain. This CDR3 is built from 17 residues. Germline V lookup: CDR1 SGHVS, CDR2 FQNEAQ. V was trimmed by 4 bases and J by 2 bases, leaving 19 bases between them.

The chain couples TRBV7-6 to TRBJ2-1; no definite D call. This CDR3 spans 14 amino acids. In germline, CDR1 is SGHVS, CDR2 FNYEAQ. V lost 4 bases and J 2 bases, leaving 9 bases between the germline ends. Here the CDR3 DNA reads TGTGCCAGCAGCTCAGATTCCACCTACAATGAGCAGTTCTTC. Its protein is CASSSDSTYNEQFF.

J is TRBJ1-3 and V is TRBV19; weak D call: TRBD1 (5 bases). Trimming shortened V by 3 bases and J by 1 base, and 13 bases separated the two germline ends. Germline V CDR1 and CDR2: LNHDA, SQIVND (reference sequence). CDR3 length equals 16 residues. The CDR3 here is CASSIFFRASGNTIYF. The CDR3, as DNA: TGTGCCAGTAGTATTTTTTTCAGGGCTTCTGGAAACACCATATATTTT.

CDR3 in DNA: TGCGCCAGCAGCCGGGACAGGGGGTCTAGCTATGGCTACACCTTC. Translation: CASSRDRGSSYGYTF. This rearrangement joins TRBV4-3 to TRBJ1-2, with TRBD1 identical over 11 bases. With V trimmed by 4 bases and J by 4 bases, 5 bases remained unmatched. The CDR3 totals 15 residues. The germline CDR1 and CDR2 sequences are LGHNA and YSLEER.

This rearrangement joins TRBV2 to TRBJ2-7; 7 bases agree with TRBD1. This CDR3 comprises 13 residues. The V and J ends lost 10 bases and 1 base, in that order; junction bases with no gene match: 7. Germline V gene sequence: CDR1 SNHLY, CDR2 FYNNEI. CDR3 region: CANVRDSSYEQYF. Written as DNA, the CDR3 is TGTGCCAACGTGAGGGACAGTTCCTACGAGCAGTACTTC.